The clone carrying this TCR beta chain turned up a few times. Its specificity is not known. The PCR was carried out with 60 Vbeta primers and 13 Jbeta primers. Sequencing used immunoSEQ multiplex PCR; TCRdb keeps in-frame clones, though not all of them. The data show 140,000 to 150,000 clones, roughly 10% seen once. The sample belongs to a study of cytomegalovirus exposure and HLA in healthy donors. In the study overall: An earlier analysis found 120 million or so unique TCR beta sequences from 150 million to 200 million T cells. Study findings and constraints: Fewer N-insertions than the roughly 700-donor mean were reportedly shown by an Asian-associated ancestry cluster in a later analysis. CMV serostatus alone was available as immune exposure information.

Each of the donors was a healthy bone marrow donor. The CDR3 runs 13 residues. After removal of 6 bases from V and 5 bases from J, the junction contained 2 bases not matched to a gene. Germline V gives CDR1 ENHRY, CDR2 SYGVKD. This receptor was identified in a man between 45 and 60 years old in good health and CMV-seronegative. The sequenced sample was PBMCs. The genes are TRBV10-3 and TRBJ2-1; 9 bases are shared with TRBD2. The CDR3 coding sequence is TGTGCCATCAGCACTAGCGGGCACAATGAGCAGTTCTTC. Its translation: CAISTSGHNEQFF.